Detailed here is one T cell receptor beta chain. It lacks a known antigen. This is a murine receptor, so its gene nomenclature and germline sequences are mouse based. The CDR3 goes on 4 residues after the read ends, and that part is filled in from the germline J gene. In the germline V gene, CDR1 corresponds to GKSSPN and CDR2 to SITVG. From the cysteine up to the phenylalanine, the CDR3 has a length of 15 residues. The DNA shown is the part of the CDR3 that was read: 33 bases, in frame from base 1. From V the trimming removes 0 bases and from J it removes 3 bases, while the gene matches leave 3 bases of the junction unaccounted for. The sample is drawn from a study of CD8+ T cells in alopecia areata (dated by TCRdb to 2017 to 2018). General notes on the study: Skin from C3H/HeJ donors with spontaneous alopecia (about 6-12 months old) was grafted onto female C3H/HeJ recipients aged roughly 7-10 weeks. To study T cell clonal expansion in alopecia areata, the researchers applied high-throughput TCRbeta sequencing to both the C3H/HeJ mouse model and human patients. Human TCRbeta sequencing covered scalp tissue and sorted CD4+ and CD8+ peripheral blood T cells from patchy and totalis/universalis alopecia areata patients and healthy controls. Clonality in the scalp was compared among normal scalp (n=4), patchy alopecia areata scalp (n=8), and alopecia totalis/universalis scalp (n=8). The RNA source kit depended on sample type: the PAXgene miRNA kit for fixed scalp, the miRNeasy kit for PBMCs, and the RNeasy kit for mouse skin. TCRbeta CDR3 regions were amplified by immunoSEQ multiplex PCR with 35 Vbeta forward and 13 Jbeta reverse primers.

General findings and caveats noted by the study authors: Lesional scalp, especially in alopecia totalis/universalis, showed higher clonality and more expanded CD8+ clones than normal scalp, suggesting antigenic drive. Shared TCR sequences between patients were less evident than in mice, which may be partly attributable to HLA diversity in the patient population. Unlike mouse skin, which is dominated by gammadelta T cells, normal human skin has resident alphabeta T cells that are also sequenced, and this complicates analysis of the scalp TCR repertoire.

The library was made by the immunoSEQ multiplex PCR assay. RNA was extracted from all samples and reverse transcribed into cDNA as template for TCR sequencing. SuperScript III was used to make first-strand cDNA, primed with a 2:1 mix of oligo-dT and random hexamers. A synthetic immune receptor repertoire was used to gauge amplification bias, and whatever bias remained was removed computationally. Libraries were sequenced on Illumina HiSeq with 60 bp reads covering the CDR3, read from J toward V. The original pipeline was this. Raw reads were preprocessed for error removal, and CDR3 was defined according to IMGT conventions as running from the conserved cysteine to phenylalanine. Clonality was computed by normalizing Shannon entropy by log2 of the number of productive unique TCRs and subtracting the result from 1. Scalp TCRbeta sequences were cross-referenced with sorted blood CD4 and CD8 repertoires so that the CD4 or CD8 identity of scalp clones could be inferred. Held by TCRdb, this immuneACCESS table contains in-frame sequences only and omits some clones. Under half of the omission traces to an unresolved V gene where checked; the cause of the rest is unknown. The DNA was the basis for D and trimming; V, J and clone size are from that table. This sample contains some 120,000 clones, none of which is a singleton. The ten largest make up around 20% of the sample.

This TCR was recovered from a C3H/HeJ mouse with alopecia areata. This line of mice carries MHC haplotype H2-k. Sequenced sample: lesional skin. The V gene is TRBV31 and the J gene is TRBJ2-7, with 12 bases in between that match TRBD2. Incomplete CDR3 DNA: TGTGCCTGGAGTCTAGGGACTGGGGGGCGCTAT. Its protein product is CAWSLGTGGRY. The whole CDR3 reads CAWSLGTGGRYEQYF.